Following are 19 T cell receptor beta chains from one sample sequenced in a study of T cell responses to AZD1222 COVID-19 vaccine. Method: immunoSEQ multiplex PCR; TCRdb's copy keeps in-frame clones and lacks some. Of under 150,000 clones listed, 88% are singletons. Sequencing was performed on peripheral blood, taken 28 days after the second AZD1222 dose. Receptors were obtained from an adult who received the AZD1222 COVID-19 vaccine.

This clone was seen a handful of times. The chain recombines TRBV6-2 or TRBV6-3 with TRBJ2-1; 14 bases align to TRBD2. This CDR3 has 17 amino acids. Trimming at V came to 0 bases and at J to 4 bases, leaving 2 bases not matched to a gene. The germline V gene encodes CDR1 MNHEY and CDR2 SVGEGT. CDR3 protein: CASSYSGLAGVYNEQFF. Written as DNA, the CDR3 is TGTGCCAGCAGTTACTCGGGACTAGCGGGAGTGTACAATGAGCAGTTCTTC.

The gene calls are TRBV19 and TRBJ1-5; tentatively, D is TRBD1 (5 bases). The germline V gene has CDR1 LNHDA and CDR2 SQIVND (reference sequence). V was cut by 1 base and J by 2 bases, with 18 bases left in between. The CDR3 spans 18 residues. The CDR3 nucleotides read TGTGCCAGTAGTATAGTGCAGGGTGGGGATATGGGCAATCAGCCCCAGCATTTT. Its protein product is CASSIVQGGDMGNQPQHF.

The chain carries TRBV11-2 and TRBJ1-4; D is possibly TRBD1 (6 bases). The CDR3 has 15 amino acids. V lost 6 bases and J 8 bases, leaving 19 bases between the germline ends. Germline CDR1 is SGHAT and CDR2 is FQNNGV. Written as DNA, the CDR3 is TGTGCCAGCAGTTCACTCGGGACACCAAGGGAAAAACTGTTTTTT. Translation gives CASSSLGTPREKLFF. The variable domain in full, completed from reference TRBV11-2 and TRBJ1-4, reads EAGVAQSPRYKIIEKRQSVAFWCNPISGHATLYWYQQILGQGPKLLIQFQNNGVVDDSQLPKDRFSAERLKGVDSTLKIQPAKLEDSAVYLCASSSLGTPREKLFFGSGTQLSVL.

The rearrangement uses TRBV4-2 and TRBJ2-1, with a tentative D call TRBD2 (6 bases). Trimming cost V 0 bases and J 2 bases, with 11 bases left between them. Germline-derived CDR1 and CDR2 are LGHNA and YNFKEQ. The CDR3 has 16 residues. The CDR3 coding sequence is TGTGCCAGCAGCCAAGACCGGGACTTCCCCTACAATGAGCAGTTCTTC. Amino acids: CASSQDRDFPYNEQFF.

The CDR3 spells CASSWYLAEAFF. The CDR3 DNA sequence: TGTGCCAGCAGTTGGTATCTCGCTGAAGCTTTCTTT. The chain combines TRBV6-2 or TRBV6-3 with TRBJ1-1; no reliable D call. Trimming cost V 4 bases and J 6 bases, with 9 bases left between them. Germline V gives CDR1 MNHEY, CDR2 SVGEGT. The CDR3 sequence is 12 residues long.

This clone has just one count. This chain connects TRBV19 to TRBJ1-5; maybe TRBD1 (5 bases). The CDR3 contains 17 residues. Trimming took 5 bases from V and 5 from J, leaving 22 bases between them. Germline values: CDR1 LNHDA, CDR2 SQIVND (reference sequence). CDR3 nucleotide sequence: TGTGCCAGTAGTCCCGGGGGGGGAAGGGTAGTGTATCAGCCCCAGCATTTT. Translated: CASSPGGGRVVYQPQHF.

This chain connects TRBV19 to TRBJ2-3; the D is unclear. This CDR3 contains 13 residues. Trimming pared 3 bases from V and 0 bases from J, leaving 4 bases between. The germline CDR1 and CDR2 sequences are LNHDA and SQIVND (reference sequence). CDR3 in amino acids: CASSMASTDTQYF. The DNA for the CDR3 is TGTGCCAGTAGTATGGCCAGCACAGATACGCAGTATTTT. Full variable domain (outside the CDR3, taken from reference TRBV19 and TRBJ2-3): DGGITQSPKYLFRKEGQNVTLSCEQNLNHDAMYWYRQDPGQGLRLIYYSQIVNDFQKGDIAEGYSVSREKKESFPLTVTSAQKNPTAFYLCASSMASTDTQYFGPGTRLTVL.

The rearrangement links TRBV14 to TRBJ2-7; D is unclear. Germline-derived CDR1 and CDR2 are SGHDN and FVKESK. The CDR3 loop spans 15 amino acids. Trimming removed 1 base at V and 4 bases at J, with 14 bases between. The CDR3: CASSQGPLARYEQYF. CDR3 sequence (DNA): TGTGCCAGCAGCCAAGGACCATTGGCCCGGTACGAGCAGTACTTC. Complete variable domain (other parts from reference TRBV14 and TRBJ2-7): EAGVTQFPSHSVIEKGQTVTLRCDPISGHDNLYWYRRVMGKEIKFLLHFVKESKQDESGMPNNRFLAERTGGTYSTLKVQPAELEDSGVYFCASSQGPLARYEQYFGPGTRLTVT.

The chain uses TRBV3-1 (or the pseudogene TRBV3-2) and TRBJ2-7, with 8 bases lining up with TRBD1. With V trimmed by 3 bases and J by 0 bases, 10 bases remained unmatched. The CDR3 is 17 residues long. Looked up from germline, CDR1 is LGHDT and CDR2 is YNNKEL (reference sequence). Written as DNA, the CDR3 is TGTGCCAGCAGCCAGGGGTGGACAGGGCTGAGCTCCTACGAGCAGTACTTC. Residues: CASSQGWTGLSSYEQYF.

The gene calls are TRBV4-3 and TRBJ1-5, with D maybe TRBD1 (5 bases). The CDR3 is made up of 15 amino acids. From germline, CDR1 is LGHNA and CDR2 YSLEER. The ends were cut back, 4 bases at V and 5 bases at J, with 15 bases in the middle. CDR3 DNA: TGCGCCAGCAGCCCCGGAGGGGACTACCATCAGCCCCAGCATTTT. This encodes CASSPGGDYHQPQHF.

The chain carries TRBV28 and TRBJ2-7, with D uncertain. The germline CDR1 and CDR2 sequences are MDHEN and SYDVKM. V gave up 5 bases and J gave up 0 bases, with 11 bases separating them. The CDR3 consists of 14 residues. The CDR3 is CASSLTPSSYEQYF. The CDR3 DNA reads as TGTGCCAGCAGTCTGACACCGAGCTCCTACGAGCAGTACTTC.

The chain employs TRBV4-1 and TRBJ1-3; TRBD1 aligns across 7 bases. CDR3 length: 16 amino acids. Germline V gene sequence: CDR1 MGHRA, CDR2 YSYEKL. V lost 4 bases to trimming and J lost 2 bases; unmatched junction nucleotides: 8. The CDR3 DNA sequence: TGCGCCAGCAGCCCACACAGGGGAGAAGCTGGAAACACCATATATTTT. The encoded protein is CASSPHRGEAGNTIYF.

The chain couples TRBV18 to TRBJ1-2, with 9 positions matching TRBD1. Germline V gives CDR1 KGHSH, CDR2 LQKENI. The CDR3 length is 17 residues. Germline trimming cut 3 bases from V and 8 bases from J; bases unmatched to any gene: 16. CDR3 DNA sequence: TGTGCCAGCTCACCCCCCACAGGGGGCCTTGTGCAAAGAGGCTACACCTTC. This codes for CASSPPTGGLVQRGYTF. Full variable domain (remainder filled in from reference TRBV18 and TRBJ1-2): NAGVMQNPRHLVRRRGQEARLRCSPMKGHSHVYWYRQLPEEGLKFMVYLQKENIIDESGMPKERFSAEFPKEGPSILRIQQVVRGDSAAYFCASSPPTGGLVQRGYTFGSGTRLTVV.

This clone was found once. The V and J genes are TRBV11-2 and TRBJ2-7, with D hard to call. Germline values: CDR1 SGHAT, CDR2 FQNNGV. V was cut by 6 bases and J by 6 bases, with 15 bases left in between. CDR3 length equals 13 residues. The CDR3 sequence is CASSERWNGEQYF. The CDR3 DNA follows: TGTGCCAGCAGTGAAAGGTGGAATGGCGAGCAGTACTTC.

The genes are TRBV6-5 and TRBJ2-5; 7 nucleotides agree with TRBD1. Germline loops: CDR1 MNHEY, CDR2 SVGAGI. V lost 6 bases, J lost 2 bases, and 6 bases stayed unmatched. The CDR3 spans 14 residues. CDR3 DNA sequence: TGTGCCAGCAGCCCGGACAGGATTCAAGAGACCCAGTACTTC. This sequence encodes CASSPDRIQETQYF.

About this clone: The same CDR3 is also encoded by other DNA sequences in this sample. V usage is TRBV20-1 and J usage is TRBJ1-6; D possibly corresponds to TRBD1 (5 bases). Looked up from germline, CDR1 is DFQATT and CDR2 is SNEGSKA (reference sequence). V was shortened by 8 bases and J by 7 bases, with 9 bases between the two germline ends. This CDR3 is built from 11 residues. The CDR3 protein is CSPRENSPLHF. The CDR3 region has the DNA TGCAGTCCCAGGGAAAATTCACCCCTCCACTTT.

In regard to this clone: This sequence may be a read error, since a much larger clone differs from it by one base. V is TRBV11-2 and J is TRBJ1-2; no definite D call. Germline CDR1 reads SGHAT; CDR2 reads FQNNGV. The germline V and J ends were trimmed by 1 base and 0 bases, with 6 bases remaining between them. This CDR3 has 14 residues. The CDR3 reads CASSLAGPNYGYTF. The CDR3 nucleotides are TGTGCCAGCAGCTTAGCGGGCCCTAACTATGGCTACACCTTC.

CDR3 in DNA: TGTGCCAGCAGCTCTCTTCGTAGCGGGGGGATCGGGGAGCTGTTTTTT. Translated: CASSSLRSGGIGELFF. This sequence joins TRBV7-2 and TRBJ2-2; 10 nucleotides agree with TRBD2. The CDR3 runs to 16 residues. Trimming took 4 bases from V and 7 from J; bases not matched to a gene: 9. Germline CDR1 reads SGHTA; CDR2 reads FQGNSA.

The J gene is TRBJ1-5, the V gene TRBV7-8; TRBD1 is a possible D gene (5 bases). V was pared by 0 bases and J by 6 bases, with 15 bases between. The CDR3 consists of 16 residues. From germline, CDR1 is SGHVS and CDR2 FQNEAQ. The CDR3 DNA follows: TGTGCCAGCAGCTTAGCAGAATCAGGGTCGCCTCAGCCCCAGCATTTT. Encoded protein: CASSLAESGSPQPQHF.